These T cell receptor beta chains were read from a single sample in a study of T-cell memory formation after mild COVID-19. TCRdb re-analysed the 5' RACE reads in MiXCR, keeping a single row per CDR3 protein. The repertoire holds around 250,000 distinct CDR3 sequences, with 15% to 20% as singletons. Sequencing was done on a sample of PBMCs or a T cell subset sorted from them (not recorded which). These receptor sequences come from a young man who had mild COVID-19 (a few samples of this study predate the infection). Cell type and time point are not known. CDR3s include the opening cysteine and the closing phenylalanine or tryptophan. D genes are given only for firm matches. Clone size is shown for a subset of rows, as once, few, many or a class of expanded clone.

v_gene	d_gene	abundance	j_gene	len	CDR3nt	CDR3aa
TRBV7-3	TRBD1	few	TRBJ1-1	14	TGTGCCAGCAGTCGGGTTCCGGGACAGGGTAGGGCTTTCTTT	CASSRVPGQGRAFF
TRBV6-5	.	few	TRBJ1-1	12	TGTGCCAGCATTGGGGATGGACCTGATGCTTTCTTT	CASIGDGPDAFF
TRBV11-2	.	many	TRBJ1-1	13	TGTGCCAGCAGCTTATCAGGGAGGTCTGAAGCTTTCTTT	CASSLSGRSEAFF
TRBV4-1	.	few	TRBJ1-2	17	TGCGCCAGCAGCTCCCGGGGACCTAACCTAGCTAACTATGGCTACACCTTC	CASSSRGPNLANYGYTF
TRBV6-5	.	few	TRBJ1-1	14	TGTGCCAGCAGCCCTTCCCTCGCAGAACTTGAAGCTTTCTTT	CASSPSLAELEAFF
TRBV9	.	few	TRBJ2-5	16	TGTGCCAGCAGCGTATCCCCCCGCAGGGGCGGAGAGACCCAGTACTTC	CASSVSPRRGGETQYF
TRBV20-1	TRBD2	few	TRBJ2-5	12	TGCAGTGTGCGGGGGGCAGGGGAGACCCAGTACTTC	CSVRGAGETQYF
TRBV11-2	.	.	TRBJ2-2	15	TGTGCCAGCAGCCGATCCCCAGGGAGGACCGGGGAGCTGTTTTTT	CASSRSPGRTGELFF
TRBV24-1	TRBD1	.	TRBJ2-1	16	TGTGCCACCAGTGTCGTCCGGCGGGACAGGGTTTACGAGCAGTTCTTC	CATSVVRRDRVYEQFF
TRBV7-8	.	.	TRBJ2-1	12	TGTGCCAGCAGCTGTAGGACAGCCGAGCAGTTCTTC	CASSCRTAEQFF
TRBV12-3/TRBV12-4	.	.	TRBJ2-1	12	TGTGCCAGCAGTTTTGGGGACGTAGAGCAGTTCTTC	CASSFGDVEQFF
TRBV12-3/TRBV12-4	.	few	TRBJ1-6	15	TGTGCCAGCTCCCCCGGGGACCCCTATAATTCACCCCTCCACTTT	CASSPGDPYNSPLHF
TRBV6-5	.	few	TRBJ2-7	14	TGTGCCAGCAGTTACCAACCGCACTCCTACGAGCAGTACTTC	CASSYQPHSYEQYF
TRBV5-1	TRBD1	.	TRBJ1-4	16	TGCGCCAGCAGCTTCCAGGGGGGCGCAACTAATGAAAAACTGTTTTTT	CASSFQGGATNEKLFF
TRBV20-1	.	many	TRBJ2-1	16	TGCAGTGCAAGACCCTTCGGGGGGCTTTCCTACAATGAGCAGTTCTTC	CSARPFGGLSYNEQFF
TRBV12-3/TRBV12-4	.	few	TRBJ2-7	14	TGTGCCAGCAGTTCACAGTACTACGCCTACGAGCAGTACTTC	CASSSQYYAYEQYF
TRBV11-2	TRBD1	.	TRBJ2-2	17	TGTGCCAGCAGCGCGGACAGGGGGCTACTCATCACCGGGGAGCTGTTTTTT	CASSADRGLLITGELFF
TRBV9	.	few	TRBJ2-4	12	TGTGCCAGCAGCGGCGACGGACGAATTCAGTACTTC	CASSGDGRIQYF
TRBV12-3/TRBV12-4	TRBD2	many	TRBJ2-3	20	TGTGCCAGCAGTTTCCGGATCCTGGGGCTAGCGGGGGGAAGCACAGATACGCAGTATTTT	CASSFRILGLAGGSTDTQYF
TRBV7-9	.	.	TRBJ1-1	13	TGTGCCAGCAGACCGTACAGGGACACTGAAGCTTTCTTT	CASRPYRDTEAFF
TRBV4-3	.	.	TRBJ1-2	14	TGCGCCAGCAGCCAAGATAGCGCTAACTATGGCTACACCTTC	CASSQDSANYGYTF
TRBV15	.	.	TRBJ1-1	15	TGTGCCACCACGCTTTCGACCAGGGCGAACACTGAAGCTTTCTTT	CATTLSTRANTEAFF
TRBV12-3/TRBV12-4	.	few	TRBJ1-2	12	TGTGCCAGCTGTTTCGCAACGGGTGGCTACACCTTC	CASCFATGGYTF
TRBV7-2	.	.	TRBJ2-1	14	TGTGCCAGCCGGGCGGGGGCAACCAGGGATGAGCAGTTCTTC	CASRAGATRDEQFF
TRBV7-2	TRBD2	many	TRBJ2-2	15	TGTGCCAGCAGGTTACTAGCGGGGGACACCGGGGAGCTGTTTTTT	CASRLLAGDTGELFF
TRBV4-3	.	few	TRBJ2-7	15	TGCGCCAGCAGCCAGCTAGCTACGAGCTCCTACGAGCAGTACTTC	CASSQLATSSYEQYF
TRBV30	TRBD1	few	TRBJ2-7	14	TGTGCCTGGCGGGGACGGGCAGGGGGCAACGAGCAGTACTTC	CAWRGRAGGNEQYF
TRBV5-5	.	.	TRBJ2-2	14	TGTGCCAGCAGCTTTAGCCAGCTGACCGGGGAGCTGTTTTTT	CASSFSQLTGELFF
TRBV5-1	TRBD2	.	TRBJ2-1	18	TGCGCCAGCAGCCCCCAATCTAGCGGGGGGGCCGACGGCAATGAGCAGTTCTTC	CASSPQSSGGADGNEQFF
TRBV6-5	TRBD2	few	TRBJ2-7	15	TGTGCCAGCAGTTACTCAGCGGGAATTTCCTACGAGCAGTACTTC	CASSYSAGISYEQYF
TRBV7-9	.	.	TRBJ1-1	14	TGTGCCAGCAGCGGGGTCCGGACGGCCACTGAAGCTTTCTTT	CASSGVRTATEAFF
TRBV5-1	.	.	TRBJ2-1	14	TGCGCCAGCAGCTTGGCCCTGGGGGCCAATGAGCAGTTCTTC	CASSLALGANEQFF
TRBV20-1	.	many	TRBJ2-7	14	TGCAGTGCTACCCCTCCCAGCGGCTCCTACGAGCAGTACTTC	CSATPPSGSYEQYF
TRBV7-2	.	many	TRBJ2-5	14	TGTGCCAGCAGCGTCACTAGCAGCTATGAGACCCAGTACTTC	CASSVTSSYETQYF
TRBV5-5	.	few	TRBJ2-5	13	TGTGCCAGCAGCCCCGTGAGACGAGAGACCCAGTACTTC	CASSPVRRETQYF
TRBV28	.	.	TRBJ2-2	13	TGTGCCAGCACCCCATCGAACACCGGGGAGCTGTTTTTT	CASTPSNTGELFF
TRBV11-3	.	.	TRBJ2-1	13	TGTGCCAGCAGGAGAACGGCTGGGGATGAGCAGTTCTTC	CASRRTAGDEQFF
TRBV6-6	TRBD2	few	TRBJ2-5	17	TGTGCCAGCAGATGGGGGGCTAGCGGGACGTACCAAGAGACCCAGTACTTC	CASRWGASGTYQETQYF
TRBV18	.	.	TRBJ1-6	14	TGTGCCAGCTCACACGGACGTGGGAATTCACCCCTCCACTTT	CASSHGRGNSPLHF
TRBV7-3	.	few	TRBJ1-1	13	TGTGCCAGCAGATCGCAGGTTGACACTGAAGCTTTCTTT	CASRSQVDTEAFF
TRBV29-1	TRBD2	.	TRBJ2-5	18	TGCAGCGTTGATGGGGTTGGCACCCGAGAGCGGGGTCAAGAGACCCAGTACTTC	CSVDGVGTRERGQETQYF